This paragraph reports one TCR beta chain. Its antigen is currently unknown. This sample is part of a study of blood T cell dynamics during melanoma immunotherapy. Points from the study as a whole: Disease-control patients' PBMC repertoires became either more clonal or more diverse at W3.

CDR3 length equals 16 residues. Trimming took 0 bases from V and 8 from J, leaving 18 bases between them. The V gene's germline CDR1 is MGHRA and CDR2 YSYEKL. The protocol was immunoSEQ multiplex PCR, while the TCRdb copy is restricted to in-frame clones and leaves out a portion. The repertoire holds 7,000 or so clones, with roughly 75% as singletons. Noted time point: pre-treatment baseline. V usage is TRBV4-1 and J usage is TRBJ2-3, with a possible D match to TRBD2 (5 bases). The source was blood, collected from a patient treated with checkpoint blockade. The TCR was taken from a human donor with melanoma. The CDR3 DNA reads TGCGCCAGCAGCCAAGATGTAACCCCCGGAGGTGGTACGCAGTATTTT. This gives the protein CASSQDVTPGGGTQYF.